The 13 T cell receptor beta chains presented below share a single source sample, sequenced in a study of OX40 agonist ivuxolimab in advanced cancers. Libraries were prepared through the immunoSEQ multiplex PCR assay. This immuneACCESS table, as held by TCRdb, lists in-frame sequences with V and J called but not all clones. Of the missing ones, under half trace to an unresolved V gene in checked studies; the others have no known cause. For this sample the table gives tens of thousands of clones, of which approximately 85% were detected only once. Together, the top ten hold about 2% of the sample. The specimen was CD4+ or CD8+ T cells sorted from blood, collected in a trial of the OX40 agonist ivuxolimab. Receptors originate from an adult with an advanced solid tumor such as melanoma, head and neck, liver or kidney cancer.

The chain employs TRBV28 and TRBJ1-3, with D perhaps matching TRBD1 (6 bases). CDR1 and CDR2 from the germline V gene are MDHEN and SYDVKM. The V and J ends lost 7 bases and 0 bases respectively, with 13 bases between them. This CDR3 has 15 amino acids. The CDR3 protein is CASMAGVSSGNTIYF. For the CDR3, the DNA is TGTGCCAGCATGGCAGGGGTGAGCTCTGGAAACACCATATATTTT. Complete variable domain (other parts from reference TRBV28 and TRBJ1-3): DVKVTQSSRYLVKRTGEKVFLECVQDMDHENMFWYRQDPGLGLRLIYFSYDVKMKEKGDIPEGYSVSREKKERFSLILESASTNQTSMYLCASMAGVSSGNTIYFGEGSWLTVV.

The chain joins TRBV29-1 to TRBJ1-1; 9 bases agree with TRBD1. CDR1 SQVTM and CDR2 ANQGSEA come from the germline V gene. This CDR3 has 17 amino acids. Losses at the gene ends were 6 bases for V and 4 bases for J; bases not matched to a gene: 18. DNA for the CDR3: TGCAGCGTGAACGGGGGACAGGGAGGGGAGGGGAGCACTGAAGCTTTCTTT. Translating it yields CSVNGGQGGEGSTEAFF.

Comments on this clone: The junction and the germline gene differ at one end; a read error may be behind it. The chain carries TRBV7-7 and TRBJ2-2; 7 bases match TRBD1. This CDR3 comprises 14 residues. The V gene's germline CDR1 is SSHAT and CDR2 FNYEAQ (reference sequence). Written as DNA, the CDR3 is TGTGCTAGCAGCTTAAAGGGGGCGAGCGGGGAGCTGTTTTTT. This gives the protein CASSLKGASGELFF.

As regards this clone: The germline gene is not matched at one end of the junction; a read error may be the cause. The V gene is TRBV7-9, the J gene TRBJ2-4; D perhaps matches TRBD1 (6 bases). CDR1 SEHNR and CDR2 FQNEAQ come from the germline V gene (reference sequence). This CDR3 contains 13 residues. This CDR3 is CASSIISGHLSVF. The CDR3 DNA sequence: TGTGCCAGCAGCATAATCTCGGGACATCTCTCAGTCTTC.

This clone was picked up a small number of times. This chain joins TRBV29-1 and TRBJ1-5; no clear D gene. Trimming pared 4 bases from V and 7 bases from J, leaving 11 bases between. The CDR3 contains 12 residues. Germline lookup yields CDR1 SQVTM and CDR2 ANQGSEA. The CDR3 nucleotides are TGCAGCGTTGGAAGGGAAGGACAGCCCCAGCATTTT. It is translated as CSVGREGQPQHF.

The chain carries TRBV9 and TRBJ2-2, with D perhaps matching TRBD1 or TRBD2 (6 bases each). Germline assignment: CDR1 SGDLS and CDR2 YYNGEE. V shed 4 bases and J shed 7 bases, with 17 bases lying between them. The CDR3 totals 15 residues. CDR3 sequence: CASSLGRTAGGELFF. The CDR3 bases are TGTGCCAGCAGCCTGGGTAGGACAGCGGGCGGGGAGCTGTTTTTT.

CDR3 in amino acids: CASSVGGAGANVLTF. The CDR3 region has the DNA TGTGCCAGCAGCGTGGGAGGCGCTGGGGCCAACGTCCTGACTTTC. The chain is built from TRBV27 and TRBJ2-6, with a weak D call TRBD2 (6 bases). Per germline, CDR1 MNHEY and CDR2 SMNVEV (reference sequence). The germline V and J ends were trimmed by 6 bases and 2 bases, with 11 bases remaining between them. The CDR3 sequence is 15 residues long.

This chain uses TRBV7-8 with TRBJ2-5; perhaps TRBD2 as D (5 bases). The V gene lost 5 bases and the J gene lost 4 bases, with 17 bases spanning the gap. This CDR3 has 15 residues. CDR1 and CDR2 from the germline V gene are SGHVS and FQNEAQ. The CDR3 coding sequence is TGTGCCAGCAGCCGTGAATCACTAGTAGGAGAGACCCAGTACTTC. Amino acids: CASSRESLVGETQYF.

The J gene is TRBJ2-2, the V gene TRBV7-9; D might be TRBD1 (6 bases). This CDR3 contains 14 residues. From germline, CDR1 is SEHNR and CDR2 FQNEAQ (reference sequence). The germline V and J ends were trimmed by 2 bases and 5 bases, with 9 bases remaining between them. CDR3 DNA sequence: TGTGCCAGCAGCTTAAACAGGGTTACCGGGGAGCTGTTTTTT. Translation: CASSLNRVTGELFF.

CDR3 amino acids: CASSLVGASYNEQFF. The CDR3 DNA is TGTGCCAGCAGCTTGGTAGGGGCCAGCTACAATGAGCAGTTCTTC. The chain is built from TRBV5-4 and TRBJ2-1; possibly TRBD1 for D (5 bases). The CDR3 is 15 residues long. Per the germline V gene, CDR1 is SGHNT and CDR2 is YYREEE (reference sequence). V was clipped by 0 bases and J by 3 bases, with 10 bases between them.

This clone was found once. V usage is TRBV11-2 and J usage is TRBJ2-7; D gene unclear. Germline V lookup: CDR1 SGHAT, CDR2 FQNNGV. This CDR3 is 11 amino acids long. V was shortened by 6 bases and J by 2 bases, with 5 bases between the two germline ends. The CDR3 here is CASRTAYEQYF. CDR3 nucleotide sequence: TGTGCCAGCAGGACCGCCTACGAGCAGTACTTC. The full variable domain, with the rest looked up from reference TRBV11-2 and TRBJ2-7, is EAGVAQSPRYKIIEKRQSVAFWCNPISGHATLYWYQQILGQGPKLLIQFQNNGVVDDSQLPKDRFSAERLKGVDSTLKIQPAKLEDSAVYLCASRTAYEQYFGPGTRLTVT.

The V and J genes are TRBV6-5 and TRBJ2-1; tentative D call: TRBD2 (6 bases). V gave up 4 bases and J gave up 12 bases, with 16 bases separating them. This CDR3 has 13 amino acids. Germline loops: CDR1 MNHEY, CDR2 SVGAGI. CDR3: CASSLYRDSPQFF. The CDR3 DNA reads TGTGCCAGCAGTTTATACCGGGACTCACCGCAGTTCTTC.

The V and J genes are TRBV10-2 and TRBJ1-4, with a possible D match to TRBD1 (5 bases). This CDR3 spans 15 amino acids. The V end was cut by 2 bases, the J end by 2 bases, with 9 bases between. The germline gives CDR1 WSHSY, CDR2 SAAADI. The CDR3, as DNA: TGCGCCAGCAGTGAGACGGGGGACACTAATGAAAAACTGTTTTTT. Translated: CASSETGDTNEKLFF.